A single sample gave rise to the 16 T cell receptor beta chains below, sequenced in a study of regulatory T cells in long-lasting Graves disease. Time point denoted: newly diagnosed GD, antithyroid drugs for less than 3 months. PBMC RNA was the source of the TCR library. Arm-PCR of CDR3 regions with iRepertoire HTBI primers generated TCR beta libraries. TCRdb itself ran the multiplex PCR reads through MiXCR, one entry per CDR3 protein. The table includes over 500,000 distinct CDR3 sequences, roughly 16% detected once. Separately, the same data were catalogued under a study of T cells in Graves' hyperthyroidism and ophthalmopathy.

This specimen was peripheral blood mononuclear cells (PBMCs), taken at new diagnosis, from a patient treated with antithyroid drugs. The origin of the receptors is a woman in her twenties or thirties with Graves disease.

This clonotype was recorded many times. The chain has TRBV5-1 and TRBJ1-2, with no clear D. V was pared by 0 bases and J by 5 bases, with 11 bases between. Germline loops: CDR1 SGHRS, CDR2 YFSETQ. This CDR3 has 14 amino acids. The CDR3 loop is CASSLERRGYGYTF. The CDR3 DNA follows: TGCGCCAGCAGCTTGGAACGACGGGGATATGGCTACACCTTC.

The CDR3 DNA is TGTGCCAGCAGTTTAAGGACAGCAAGTAACTACGAGCAGTACTTC. Translated: CASSLRTASNYEQYF. J is TRBJ2-7 and V is TRBV27, with TRBD1 as a possible D gene (6 bases). Trimming shortened V by 2 bases and J by 3 bases, and 14 bases separated the two germline ends. The CDR3 extends over 15 amino acids. Germline V gene data show CDR1 as MNHEY and CDR2 as SMNVEV (reference sequence).

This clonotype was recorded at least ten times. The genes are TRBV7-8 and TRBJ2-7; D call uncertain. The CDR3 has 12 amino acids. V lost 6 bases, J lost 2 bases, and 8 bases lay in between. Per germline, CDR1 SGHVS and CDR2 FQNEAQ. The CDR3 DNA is TGTGCCAGCAGGATGCCCCCCTACGAGCAGTACTTC. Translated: CASRMPPYEQYF.

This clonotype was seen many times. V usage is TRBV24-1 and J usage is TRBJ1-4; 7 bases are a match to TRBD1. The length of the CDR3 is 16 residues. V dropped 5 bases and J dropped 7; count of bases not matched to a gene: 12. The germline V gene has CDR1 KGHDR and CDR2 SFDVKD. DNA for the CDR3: TGTGCCACCAGTGCAGGGGACAGTGCTTATAGTGAAAAACTGTTTTTT. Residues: CATSAGDSAYSEKLFF.

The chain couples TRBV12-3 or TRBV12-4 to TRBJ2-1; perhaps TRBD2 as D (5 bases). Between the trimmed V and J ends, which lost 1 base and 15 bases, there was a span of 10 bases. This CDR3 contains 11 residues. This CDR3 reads CASSLGGPRFF. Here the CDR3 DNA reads TGTGCCAGCAGTTTAGGAGGGCCGAGGTTCTTC.

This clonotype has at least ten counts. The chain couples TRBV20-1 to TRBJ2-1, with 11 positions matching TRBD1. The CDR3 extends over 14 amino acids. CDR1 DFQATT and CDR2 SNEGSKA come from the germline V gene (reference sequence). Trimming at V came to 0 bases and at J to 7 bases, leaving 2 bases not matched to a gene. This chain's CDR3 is CSARDGQGANEQFF. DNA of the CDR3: TGCAGTGCTAGAGATGGACAGGGGGCAAATGAGCAGTTCTTC.

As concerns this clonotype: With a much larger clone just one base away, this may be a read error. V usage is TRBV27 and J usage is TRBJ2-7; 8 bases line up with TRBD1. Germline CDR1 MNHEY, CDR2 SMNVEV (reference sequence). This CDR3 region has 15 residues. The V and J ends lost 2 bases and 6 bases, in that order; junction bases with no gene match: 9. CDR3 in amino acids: CASSLGEGRGREQYF. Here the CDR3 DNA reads TGTGCCAGCAGTTTAGGAGAGGGCAGGGGGCGCGAGCAGTACTTC.

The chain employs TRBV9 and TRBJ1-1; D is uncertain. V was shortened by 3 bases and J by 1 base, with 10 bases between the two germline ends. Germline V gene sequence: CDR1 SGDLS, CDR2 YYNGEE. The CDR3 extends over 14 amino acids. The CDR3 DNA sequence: TGTGCCAGCAGCGGAGATCCGGGGAACACTGAAGCTTTCTTT. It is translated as CASSGDPGNTEAFF.

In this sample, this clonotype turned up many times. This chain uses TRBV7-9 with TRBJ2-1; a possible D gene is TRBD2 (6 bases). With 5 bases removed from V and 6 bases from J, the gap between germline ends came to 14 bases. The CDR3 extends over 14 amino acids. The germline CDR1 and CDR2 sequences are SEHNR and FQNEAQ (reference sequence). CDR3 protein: CASSRRWGVNEQFF. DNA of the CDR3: TGTGCCAGCAGCCGCAGGTGGGGGGTCAATGAGCAGTTCTTC.

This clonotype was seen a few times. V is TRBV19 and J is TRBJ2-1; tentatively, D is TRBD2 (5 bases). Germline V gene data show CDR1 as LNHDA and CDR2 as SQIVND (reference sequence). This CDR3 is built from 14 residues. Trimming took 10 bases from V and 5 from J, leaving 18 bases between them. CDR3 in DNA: TGTGCCACCGCCGGTGAGGGTCTTAACAATGAGCAGTTCTTC. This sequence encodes CATAGEGLNNEQFF.

Written as DNA, the CDR3 is TGCAGTGCTGACCCCTGGGGGGTATACACTGAAGCTTTCTTT. This gives the protein CSADPWGVYTEAFF. The J gene is TRBJ1-1, the V gene TRBV20-1, with D perhaps matching TRBD1 (5 bases). The germline V gene encodes CDR1 DFQATT and CDR2 SNEGSKA (reference sequence). Trimming stripped 5 bases from V and 3 bases from J, with 16 bases between. The CDR3 runs 14 residues.

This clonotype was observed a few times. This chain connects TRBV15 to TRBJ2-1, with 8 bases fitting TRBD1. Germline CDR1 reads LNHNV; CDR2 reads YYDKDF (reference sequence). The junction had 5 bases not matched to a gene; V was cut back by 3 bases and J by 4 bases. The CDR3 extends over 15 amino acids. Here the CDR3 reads CATSSRQGKYNEQFF. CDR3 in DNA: TGTGCCACCAGCAGCAGACAGGGGAAGTACAATGAGCAGTTCTTC.

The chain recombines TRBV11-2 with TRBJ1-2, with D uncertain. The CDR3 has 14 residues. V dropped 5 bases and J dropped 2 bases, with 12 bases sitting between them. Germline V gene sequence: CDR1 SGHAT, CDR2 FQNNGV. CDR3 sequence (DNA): TGTGCCAGCAGCGCCGGCCGGGAGAACTATGGCTACACCTTC. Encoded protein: CASSAGRENYGYTF.

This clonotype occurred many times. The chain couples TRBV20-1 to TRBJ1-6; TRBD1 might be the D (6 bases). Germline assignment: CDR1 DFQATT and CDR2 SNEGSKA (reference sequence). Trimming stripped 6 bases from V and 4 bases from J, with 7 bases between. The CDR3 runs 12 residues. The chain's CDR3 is CSAGQYNSPLHF. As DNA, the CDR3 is TGCAGTGCCGGACAGTATAATTCACCCCTCCACTTT.

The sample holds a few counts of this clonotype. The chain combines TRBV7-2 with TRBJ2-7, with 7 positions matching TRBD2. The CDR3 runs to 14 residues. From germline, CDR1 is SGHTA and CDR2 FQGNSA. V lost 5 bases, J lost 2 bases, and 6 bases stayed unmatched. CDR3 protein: CASSVTSVAYEQYF. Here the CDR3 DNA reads TGTGCCAGCAGCGTCACTAGCGTAGCCTACGAGCAGTACTTC. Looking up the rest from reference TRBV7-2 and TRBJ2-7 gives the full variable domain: GAGVSQSPSNKVTEKGKDVELRCDPISGHTALYWYRQSLGQGLEFLIYFQGNSAPDKSGLPSDRFSAERTGGSVSTLTIQRTQQEDSAVYLCASSVTSVAYEQYFGPGTRLTVT.

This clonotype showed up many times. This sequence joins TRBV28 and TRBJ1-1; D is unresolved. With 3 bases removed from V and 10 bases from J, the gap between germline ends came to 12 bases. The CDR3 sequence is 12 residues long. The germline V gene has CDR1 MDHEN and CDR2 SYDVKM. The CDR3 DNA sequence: TGTGCCAGCAGTTTCTTCTCGGGCGGAGCTTTCTTT. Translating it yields CASSFFSGGAFF.